This paragraph reports one T cell receptor beta chain. This record belongs to a study of shared clonotypes between healthy human individuals. Sequenced by immunoSEQ multiplex PCR; TCRdb stores in-frame clones only, minus some. The data hold around 1.4 million clones, with around 98.5% observed a single time. Donors were healthy HIV-negative adults without recently reported acute infections or vaccinations. Sequenced material: naive CD4+ T cells sorted from blood. Sample subset: CD45RA+ positively selected. The receptor comes from a man aged 30 to 39 in good health.

The CDR3 nucleotides are TGTGCCAGCAGCTTGCATCTGGGACTAGACTACAATGAGCAGTTCTTC. Translated: CASSLHLGLDYNEQFF. The rearrangement uses TRBV5-4 and TRBJ2-1; 8 bases agree with TRBD2. CDR1 is SGHNT, CDR2 YYREEE, per germline (reference sequence). With V trimmed by 1 base and J by 3 bases, 6 bases remained unmatched. The CDR3 spans 16 residues.